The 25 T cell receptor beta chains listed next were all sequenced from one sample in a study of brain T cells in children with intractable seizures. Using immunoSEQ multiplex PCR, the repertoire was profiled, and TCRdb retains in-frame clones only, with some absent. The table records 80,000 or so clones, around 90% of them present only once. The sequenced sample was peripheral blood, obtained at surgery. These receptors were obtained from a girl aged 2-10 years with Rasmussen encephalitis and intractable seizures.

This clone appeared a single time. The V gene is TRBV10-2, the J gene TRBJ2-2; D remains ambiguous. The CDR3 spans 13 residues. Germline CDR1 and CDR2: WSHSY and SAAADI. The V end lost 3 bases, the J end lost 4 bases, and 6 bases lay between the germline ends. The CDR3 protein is CASSEFSTGELFF. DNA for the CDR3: TGCGCCAGCAGTGAATTCTCCACCGGGGAGCTGTTTTTT.

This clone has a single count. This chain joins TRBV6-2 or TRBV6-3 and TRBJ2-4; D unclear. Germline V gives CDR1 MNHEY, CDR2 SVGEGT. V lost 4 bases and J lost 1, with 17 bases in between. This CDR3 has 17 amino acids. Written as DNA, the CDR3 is TGTGCCAGCAGTTCCCTGGCGGCCACGGTTGCCAAAAACATTCAGTACTTC. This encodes CASSSLAATVAKNIQYF.

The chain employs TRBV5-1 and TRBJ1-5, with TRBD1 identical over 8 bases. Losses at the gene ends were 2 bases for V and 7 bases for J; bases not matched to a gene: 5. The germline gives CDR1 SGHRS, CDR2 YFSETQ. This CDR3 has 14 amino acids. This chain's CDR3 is CASSFTGQGQPQHF. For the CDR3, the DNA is TGCGCCAGCAGCTTCACCGGACAGGGACAGCCCCAGCATTTT. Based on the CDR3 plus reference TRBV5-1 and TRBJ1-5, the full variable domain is KAGVTQTPRYLIKTRGQQVTLSCSPISGHRSVSWYQQTPGQGLQFLFEYFSETQRNKGNFPGRFSGRQFSNSRSEMNVSTLELGDSALYLCASSFTGQGQPQHFGDGTRLSIL.

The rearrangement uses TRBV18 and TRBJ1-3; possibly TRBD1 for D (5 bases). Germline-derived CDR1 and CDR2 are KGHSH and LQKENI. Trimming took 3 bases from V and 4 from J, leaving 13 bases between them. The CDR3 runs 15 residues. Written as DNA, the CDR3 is TGTGCCAGCTCACCTAAAGGGGCGAGAGGAAACACCATATATTTT. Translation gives CASSPKGARGNTIYF.

The CDR3 DNA reads TGTGCCAGCAGTTCTCCCTCCGGGAGGGCCACAGATACGCAGTATTTT. Translation: CASSSPSGRATDTQYF. V and J are TRBV27 and TRBJ2-3; 8 bases match TRBD2. CDR3 length: 16 amino acids. V gave up 4 bases and J gave up 2 bases; unmatched junction bases: 8. The germline V gene has CDR1 MNHEY and CDR2 SMNVEV (reference sequence).

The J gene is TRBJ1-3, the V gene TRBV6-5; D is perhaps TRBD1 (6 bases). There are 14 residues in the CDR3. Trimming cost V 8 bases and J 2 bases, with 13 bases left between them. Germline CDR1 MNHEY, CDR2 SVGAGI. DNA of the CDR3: TGTGCCAGCGGGGCGGACAGAACTGGAAACACCATATATTTT. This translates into CASGADRTGNTIYF.

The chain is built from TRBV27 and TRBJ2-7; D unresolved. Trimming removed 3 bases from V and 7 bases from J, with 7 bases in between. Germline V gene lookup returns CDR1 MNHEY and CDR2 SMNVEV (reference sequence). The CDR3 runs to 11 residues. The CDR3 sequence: CASSFGREQYF. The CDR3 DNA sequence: TGTGCCAGCAGTTTCGGGCGGGAGCAGTACTTC.

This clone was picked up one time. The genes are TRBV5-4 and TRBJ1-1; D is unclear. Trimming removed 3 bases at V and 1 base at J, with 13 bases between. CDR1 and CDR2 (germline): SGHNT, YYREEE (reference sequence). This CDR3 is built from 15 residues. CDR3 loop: CASSSAQRGNTEAFF. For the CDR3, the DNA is TGTGCCAGCAGCTCGGCCCAGCGGGGGAACACTGAAGCTTTCTTT.

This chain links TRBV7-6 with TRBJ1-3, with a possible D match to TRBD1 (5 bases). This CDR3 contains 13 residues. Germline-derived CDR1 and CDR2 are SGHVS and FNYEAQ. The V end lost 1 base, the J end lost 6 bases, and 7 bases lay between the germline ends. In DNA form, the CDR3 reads TGTGCCAGCAGCTTAGTGGGGGTAAACACCATATATTTT. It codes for CASSLVGVNTIYF.

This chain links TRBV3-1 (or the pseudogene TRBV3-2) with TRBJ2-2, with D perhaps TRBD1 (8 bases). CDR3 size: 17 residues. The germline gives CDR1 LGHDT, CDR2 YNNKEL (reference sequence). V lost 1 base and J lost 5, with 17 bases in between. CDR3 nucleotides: TGTGCCAGCAGCCAAGTCGGAGGACAGGGAGGGACCGGGGAGCTGTTTTTT. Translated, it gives CASSQVGGQGGTGELFF.

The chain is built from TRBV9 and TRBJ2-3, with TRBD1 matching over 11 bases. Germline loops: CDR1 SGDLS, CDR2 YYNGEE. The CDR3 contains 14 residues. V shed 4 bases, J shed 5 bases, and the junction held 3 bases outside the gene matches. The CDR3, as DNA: TGTGCCAGCAGCCTCGGGACAGGGGGAGATACGCAGTATTTT. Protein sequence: CASSLGTGGDTQYF.

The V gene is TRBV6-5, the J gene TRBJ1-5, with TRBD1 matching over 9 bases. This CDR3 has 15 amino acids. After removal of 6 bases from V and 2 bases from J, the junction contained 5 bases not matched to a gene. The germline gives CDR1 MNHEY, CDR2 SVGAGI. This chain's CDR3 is CASRTGGSGNQPQHF. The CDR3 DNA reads TGTGCCAGCAGAACAGGGGGCTCAGGCAATCAGCCCCAGCATTTT.

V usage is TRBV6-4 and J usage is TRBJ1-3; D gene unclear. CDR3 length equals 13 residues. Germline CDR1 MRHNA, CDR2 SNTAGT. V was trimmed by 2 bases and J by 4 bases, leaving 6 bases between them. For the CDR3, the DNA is TGTGCCAGCAGTGACGACGGAGGAAACACCATATATTTT. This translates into CASSDDGGNTIYF.

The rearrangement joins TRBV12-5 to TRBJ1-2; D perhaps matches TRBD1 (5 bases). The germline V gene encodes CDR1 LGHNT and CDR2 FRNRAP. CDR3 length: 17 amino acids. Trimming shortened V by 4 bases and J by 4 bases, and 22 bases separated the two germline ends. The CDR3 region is CASGSGGFRDDGYGYTF. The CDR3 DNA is TGTGCTAGTGGTTCCGGCGGGTTTAGGGACGATGGCTATGGCTACACCTTC.

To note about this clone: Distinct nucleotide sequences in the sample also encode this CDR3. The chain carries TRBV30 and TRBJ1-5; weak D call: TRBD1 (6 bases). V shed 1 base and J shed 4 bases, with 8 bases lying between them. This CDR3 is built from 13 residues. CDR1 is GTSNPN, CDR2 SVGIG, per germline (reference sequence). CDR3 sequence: CAWSEGGNQPQHF. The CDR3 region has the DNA TGTGCCTGGAGTGAGGGGGGGAATCAGCCCCAGCATTTT.

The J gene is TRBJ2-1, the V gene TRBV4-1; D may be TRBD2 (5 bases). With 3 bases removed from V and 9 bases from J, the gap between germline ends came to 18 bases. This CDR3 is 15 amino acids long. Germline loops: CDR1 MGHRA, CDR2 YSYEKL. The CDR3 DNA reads TGCGCCAGCAGCCAGAAGTTAGACCCTAGCAGTGAGCAGTTCTTC. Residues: CASSQKLDPSSEQFF.

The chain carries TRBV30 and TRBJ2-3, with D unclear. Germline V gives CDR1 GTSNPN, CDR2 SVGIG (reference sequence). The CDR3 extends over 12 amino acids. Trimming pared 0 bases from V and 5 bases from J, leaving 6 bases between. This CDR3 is CAWSVLLDTQYF. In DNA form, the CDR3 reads TGTGCCTGGAGTGTATTGCTAGATACGCAGTATTTT.

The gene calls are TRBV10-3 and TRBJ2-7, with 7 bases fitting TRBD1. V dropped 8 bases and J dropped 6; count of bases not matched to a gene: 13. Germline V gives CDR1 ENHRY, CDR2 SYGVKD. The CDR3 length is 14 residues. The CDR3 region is CAIGTAGGYSEQYF. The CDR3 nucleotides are TGTGCCATCGGGACGGCAGGGGGATATTCCGAGCAGTACTTC.

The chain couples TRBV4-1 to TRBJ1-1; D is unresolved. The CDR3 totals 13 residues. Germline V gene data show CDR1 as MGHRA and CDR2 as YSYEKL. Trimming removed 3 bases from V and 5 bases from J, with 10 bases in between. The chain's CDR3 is CASSQIGWTEAFF. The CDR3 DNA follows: TGCGCCAGCAGCCAGATAGGGTGGACTGAAGCTTTCTTT.

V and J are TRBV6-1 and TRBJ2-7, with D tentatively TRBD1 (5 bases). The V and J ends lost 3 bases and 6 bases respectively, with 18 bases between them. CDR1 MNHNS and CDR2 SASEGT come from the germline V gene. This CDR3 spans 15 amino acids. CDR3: CASSDPFTGFREQYF. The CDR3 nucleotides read TGTGCCAGCAGTGACCCCTTCACAGGTTTTCGCGAGCAGTACTTC.

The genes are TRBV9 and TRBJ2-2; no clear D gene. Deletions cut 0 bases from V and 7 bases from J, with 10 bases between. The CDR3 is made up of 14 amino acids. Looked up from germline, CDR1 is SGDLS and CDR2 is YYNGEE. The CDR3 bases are TGTGCCAGCAGCGTAGCTGTGGACGGCGGGGAGCTGTTTTTT. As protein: CASSVAVDGGELFF. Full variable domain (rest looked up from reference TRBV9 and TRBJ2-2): DSGVTQTPKHLITATGQRVTLRCSPRSGDLSVYWYQQSLDQGLQFLIQYYNGEERAKGNILERFSAQQFPDLHSELNLSSLELGDSALYFCASSVAVDGGELFFGEGSRLTVL.

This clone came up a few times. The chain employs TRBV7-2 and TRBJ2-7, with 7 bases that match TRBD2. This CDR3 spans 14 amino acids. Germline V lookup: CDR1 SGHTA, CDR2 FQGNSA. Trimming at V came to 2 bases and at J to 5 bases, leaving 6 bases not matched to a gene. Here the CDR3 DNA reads TGTGCCAGCAGCTTAAACCCTAGCGGAAACGAGCAGTACTTC. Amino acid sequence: CASSLNPSGNEQYF.

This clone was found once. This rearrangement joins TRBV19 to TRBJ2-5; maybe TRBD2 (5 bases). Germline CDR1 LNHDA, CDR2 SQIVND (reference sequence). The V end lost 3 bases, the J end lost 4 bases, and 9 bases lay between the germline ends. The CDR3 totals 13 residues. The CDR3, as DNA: TGTGCCAGTAGTATGGGTCGGGGAGAGACCCAGTACTTC. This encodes CASSMGRGETQYF.

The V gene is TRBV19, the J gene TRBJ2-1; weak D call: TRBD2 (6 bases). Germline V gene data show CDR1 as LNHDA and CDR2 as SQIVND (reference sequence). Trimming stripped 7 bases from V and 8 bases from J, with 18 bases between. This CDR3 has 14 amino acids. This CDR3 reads CASTARGPMDEQFF. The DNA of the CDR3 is TGTGCCAGTACCGCGCGGGGTCCCATGGATGAGCAGTTCTTC.

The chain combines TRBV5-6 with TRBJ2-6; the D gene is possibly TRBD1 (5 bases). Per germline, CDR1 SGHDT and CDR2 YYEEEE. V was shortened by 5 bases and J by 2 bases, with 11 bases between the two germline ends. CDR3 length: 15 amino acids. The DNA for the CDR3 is TGTGCCAGCAGACGATGGGGCACTGGGGCCAACGTCCTGACTTTC. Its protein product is CASRRWGTGANVLTF.